This T cell receptor (beta chain) comes out of a study of cytomegalovirus exposure and HLA in healthy donors. Study in general: Early release data held around 80 million unique TCRs from HLA-typed donors.

13 Jbeta primers and 60 Vbeta primers were used for the PCR. Source study methods: Around 11 million shared chains were among the roughly 80 million unique TCR beta chains that a later analysis counted. Repertoires were generated with immunoSEQ multiplex PCR, while TCRdb's copy carries only in-frame clones and drops some. V, J and clone size were drawn from that table, and D and trimming were deduced from the DNA. The sample shows 150,000 to 200,000 clones, approximately 79% of them seen only once. Notes on the study in general: Cytomegalovirus status was reportedly diagnosed by the classifier with high specificity and sensitivity. Segments of the TCR beta V type were, in most cases, productive about 87% or about 30% of the time in an earlier analysis.

This clone was picked up a small number of times. Its antigen is unknown. Sequences were obtained from PBMCs. This sequence was found in a man aged 35 to 55 in good health and CMV-seropositive.

The CDR3 DNA reads as TGTGCCAGCTCCGGGGGGACAGGGATCGACGAGCAGTACTTC. Its translation: CASSGGTGIDEQYF. The V call is TRBV18, the J call TRBJ2-7; 9 nucleotides line up with TRBD1. V lost 6 bases, J lost 5 bases, and 8 bases stayed unmatched. Germline CDR1 KGHSH, CDR2 LQKENI. This CDR3 is 14 amino acids long.